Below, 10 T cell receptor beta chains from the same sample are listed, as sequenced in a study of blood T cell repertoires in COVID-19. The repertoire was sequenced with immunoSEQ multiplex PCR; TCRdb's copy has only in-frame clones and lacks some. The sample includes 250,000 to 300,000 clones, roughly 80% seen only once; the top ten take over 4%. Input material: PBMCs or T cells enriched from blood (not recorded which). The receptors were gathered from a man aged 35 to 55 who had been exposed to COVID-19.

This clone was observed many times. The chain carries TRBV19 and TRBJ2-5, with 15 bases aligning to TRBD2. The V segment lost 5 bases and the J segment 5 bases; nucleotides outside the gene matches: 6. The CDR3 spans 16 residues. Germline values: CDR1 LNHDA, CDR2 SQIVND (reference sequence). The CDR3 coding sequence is TGTGCCAGTAGTCCTCTTGGACTAGCGGGAGGGGAGACCCAGTACTTC. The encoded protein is CASSPLGLAGGETQYF.

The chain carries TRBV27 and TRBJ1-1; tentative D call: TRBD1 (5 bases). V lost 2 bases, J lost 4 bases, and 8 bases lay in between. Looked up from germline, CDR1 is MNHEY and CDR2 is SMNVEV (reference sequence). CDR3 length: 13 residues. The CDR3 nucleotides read TGTGCCAGCAGTTTAACCCAGGGCACTGAAGCTTTCTTT. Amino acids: CASSLTQGTEAFF.

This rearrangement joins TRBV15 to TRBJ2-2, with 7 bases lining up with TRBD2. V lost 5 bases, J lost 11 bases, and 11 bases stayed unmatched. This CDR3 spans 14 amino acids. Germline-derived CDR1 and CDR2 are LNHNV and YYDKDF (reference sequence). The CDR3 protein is CATSYQAGTIELFF. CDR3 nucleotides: TGTGCCACCAGCTATCAAGCCGGGACTATCGAGCTGTTTTTT.

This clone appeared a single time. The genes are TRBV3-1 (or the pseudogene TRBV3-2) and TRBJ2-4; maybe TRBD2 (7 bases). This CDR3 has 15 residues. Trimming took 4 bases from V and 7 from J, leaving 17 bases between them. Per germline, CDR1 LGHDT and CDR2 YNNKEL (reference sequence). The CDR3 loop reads CASSPKGGGWNIQYF. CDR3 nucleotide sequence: TGTGCCAGCAGCCCAAAGGGGGGGGGATGGAACATTCAGTACTTC.

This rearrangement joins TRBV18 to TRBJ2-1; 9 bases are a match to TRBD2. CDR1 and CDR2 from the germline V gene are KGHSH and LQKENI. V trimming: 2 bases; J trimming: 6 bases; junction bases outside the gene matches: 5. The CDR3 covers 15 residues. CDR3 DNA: TGTGCCAGCTCACCAGCCCTAGCGGGATCCAATGAGCAGTTCTTC. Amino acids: CASSPALAGSNEQFF.

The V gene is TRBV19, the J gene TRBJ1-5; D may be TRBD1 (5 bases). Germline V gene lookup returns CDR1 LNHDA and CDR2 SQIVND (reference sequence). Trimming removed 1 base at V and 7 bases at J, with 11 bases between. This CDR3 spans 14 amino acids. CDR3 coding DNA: TGTGCCAGTAGTATAGTTCCAGGGAACCAGCCCCAGCATTTT. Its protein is CASSIVPGNQPQHF. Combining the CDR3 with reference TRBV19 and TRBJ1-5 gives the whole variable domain DGGITQSPKYLFRKEGQNVTLSCEQNLNHDAMYWYRQDPGQGLRLIYYSQIVNDFQKGDIAEGYSVSREKKESFPLTVTSAQKNPTAFYLCASSIVPGNQPQHFGDGTRLSIL.

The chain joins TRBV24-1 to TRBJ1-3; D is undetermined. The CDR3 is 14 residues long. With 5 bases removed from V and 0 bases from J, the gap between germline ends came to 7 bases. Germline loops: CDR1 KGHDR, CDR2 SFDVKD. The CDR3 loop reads CATSALSSGNTIYF. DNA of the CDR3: TGTGCCACCAGTGCATTGAGCTCTGGAAACACCATATATTTT.

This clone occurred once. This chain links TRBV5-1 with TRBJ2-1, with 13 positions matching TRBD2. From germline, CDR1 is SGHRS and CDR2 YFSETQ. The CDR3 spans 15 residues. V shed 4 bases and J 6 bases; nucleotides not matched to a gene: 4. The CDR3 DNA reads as TGCGCCAGCAGCGGCGGGACTAGCGGGATCAATGAGCAGTTCTTC. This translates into CASSGGTSGINEQFF.

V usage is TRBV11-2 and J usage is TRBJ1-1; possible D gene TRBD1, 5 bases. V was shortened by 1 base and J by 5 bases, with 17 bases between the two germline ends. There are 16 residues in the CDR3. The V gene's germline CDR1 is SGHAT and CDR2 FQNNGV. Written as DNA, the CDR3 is TGTGCCAGCAGCTTAGGCGGGGGAGGGCTGTGGACTGAAGCTTTCTTT. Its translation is CASSLGGGGLWTEAFF.

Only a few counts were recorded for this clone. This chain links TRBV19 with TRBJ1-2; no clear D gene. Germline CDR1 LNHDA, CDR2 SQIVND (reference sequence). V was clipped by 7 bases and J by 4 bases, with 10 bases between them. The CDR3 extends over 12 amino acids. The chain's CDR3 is CASKSGLYGYTF. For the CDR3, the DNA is TGTGCCAGTAAGTCCGGACTCTATGGCTACACCTTC.